The 4 T cell receptor beta chains given below trace back to one sample, sequenced in a study of cytomegalovirus exposure and HLA in healthy donors. Researchers ran the PCR with 60 Vbeta and 13 Jbeta primers. This table comes from immunoSEQ multiplex PCR, and its TCRdb copy is limited to in-frame clones, with some not included. The table has over 110,000 clones, 75% to 90% seen once. Input material: PBMCs. Every receptor here comes from a man aged 35 to 55 in good health and CMV-seronegative.

This chain connects TRBV7-3 to TRBJ2-7, with 8 positions matching TRBD2. Germline trimming cut 5 bases from V and 6 bases from J; bases unmatched to any gene: 9. This CDR3 has 14 amino acids. Germline V lookup: CDR1 SGHTA, CDR2 FQGTGA. The DNA for the CDR3 is TGTGCCAGCAGCCCGGGCGGGGGGAGCGGCGAGCAGTACTTC. Its translation is CASSPGGGSGEQYF.

V usage is TRBV28 and J usage is TRBJ2-5, with no clear D. Germline V gives CDR1 MDHEN, CDR2 SYDVKM. The CDR3 has 12 amino acids. V gave up 2 bases and J gave up 10 bases, with 11 bases separating them. The CDR3 DNA follows: TGTGCCAGCAGTTTAGTTCGCCAGTACCAGTACTTC. It specifies CASSLVRQYQYF.

This clone turned up a few times. The chain employs TRBV6-1 and TRBJ2-7; D is unclear. V lost 0 bases, J lost 7 bases, and 10 bases lay in between. CDR1 MNHNS and CDR2 SASEGT come from the germline V gene. CDR3 length equals 13 residues. The CDR3 loop is CASSEAQFVEQYF. The CDR3 nucleotides read TGTGCCAGCAGTGAAGCGCAGTTTGTAGAGCAGTACTTC.

This chain joins TRBV28 and TRBJ1-2, with D possibly TRBD1 on 6 matching bases. The CDR3 is 14 residues long. Trimming removed 6 bases from V and 2 bases from J, with 13 bases in between. CDR1 is MDHEN, CDR2 SYDVKM, per germline. CDR3 amino acids: CASRSPGANYGYTF. CDR3 DNA sequence: TGTGCCAGCAGATCACCAGGGGCAAACTATGGCTACACCTTC.